Listed here are 30 T cell receptor beta chains from one sample, sequenced in a study of T-cell reconstitution after alpha-beta-depleted transplantation in children. Molecular barcoding with unique molecular identifiers was used for the TCRbeta library. TCRdb reprocessed the PCR reads via MiXCR and lists one record per CDR3 protein. This table holds about 1,000,000 distinct CDR3 sequences, about 30% found once. Source: PBMCs, mostly from graft donor cells, taken 360 days after TCRalphabeta/CD19-depleted stem cell transplant. Receptors were obtained from a boy under two years old who had a stem cell transplant for SCID, so the T cells may come from the graft donor.

The chain employs TRBV5-1 and TRBJ2-1; 7 bases are shared with TRBD2. CDR1 and CDR2 from the germline V gene are SGHRS and YFSETQ. V shed 0 bases and J 4 bases; nucleotides not matched to a gene: 7. The CDR3 runs to 16 residues. Here the CDR3 reads CASSLDPTSEYNEQFF. CDR3 nucleotides: TGCGCCAGCAGCTTGGATCCAACTAGCGAGTACAATGAGCAGTTCTTC.

This clonotype was observed a handful of times. This rearrangement joins TRBV3-1 to TRBJ2-7, with 12 bases fitting TRBD2. Germline CDR1 reads LGHDT; CDR2 reads YNNKEL (reference sequence). The CDR3 has 15 residues. Losses at the gene ends were 6 bases for V and 7 bases for J; bases not matched to a gene: 10. CDR3 DNA: TGTGCCAGCAGGCCTAGCGGGGGGGCGTCACGGGAGCAGTACTTC. Encoded protein: CASRPSGGASREQYF.

The V and J genes are TRBV4-3 and TRBJ2-7; tentative D call: TRBD2 (5 bases). V was cut by 2 bases and J by 1 base, with 9 bases left in between. Per the germline V gene, CDR1 is LGHNA and CDR2 is YSLEER. The CDR3 contains 14 residues. The CDR3 sequence is CASSQRGASYEQYF. The CDR3 nucleotides are TGCGCCAGCAGCCAACGGGGAGCGTCCTACGAGCAGTACTTC.

J is TRBJ2-1 and V is TRBV20-1; TRBD2 matches at 12 bases. V shed 2 bases and J 6 bases; nucleotides not matched to a gene: 5. Germline lookup yields CDR1 DFQATT and CDR2 SNEGSKA (reference sequence). The CDR3 contains 15 residues. CDR3 nucleotide sequence: TGCAGTGCTAGATTTACTAGCGGGGGGACCAATGAGCAGTTCTTC. This sequence encodes CSARFTSGGTNEQFF.

The rearrangement links TRBV19 to TRBJ2-1; D is unclear. Germline values: CDR1 LNHDA, CDR2 SQIVND (reference sequence). The CDR3 sequence is 14 residues long. V was shortened by 5 bases and J by 0 bases, with 8 bases between the two germline ends. The CDR3 region is CASSAVSSYNEQFF. The CDR3 DNA reads TGTGCCAGTAGTGCGGTGAGCTCCTACAATGAGCAGTTCTTC.

This clonotype was counted only a few times. The chain is built from TRBV4-2 and TRBJ2-4; D might be TRBD1 (6 bases). Germline loops: CDR1 LGHNA, CDR2 YNFKEQ. V lost 1 base to trimming and J lost 3 bases, with 10 bases between them. The CDR3 is 15 amino acids. CDR3 residues: CASSQVWTDKNIQYF. CDR3 bases: TGTGCCAGCAGCCAAGTTTGGACAGACAAAAACATTCAGTACTTC.

This clonotype came up many times. The rearrangement links TRBV27 to TRBJ2-7; D call uncertain. Germline loops: CDR1 MNHEY, CDR2 SMNVEV (reference sequence). The CDR3 totals 10 residues. V gave up 7 bases and J gave up 5 bases, with 6 bases separating them. The CDR3 spells CASTPNEQYF. DNA of the CDR3: TGTGCCAGCACCCCAAACGAGCAGTACTTC.

The chain has TRBV12-3 or TRBV12-4 and TRBJ1-5; D uncertain. This CDR3 spans 13 amino acids. Between the trimmed V and J ends, which lost 4 bases and 9 bases, there was a span of 13 bases. In DNA, the CDR3 is TGTGCCAGCAGTTATACCCAGTCGGGGCCCCAGCATTTT. Encoded protein: CASSYTQSGPQHF.

This clonotype was picked up a small number of times. The chain carries TRBV28 and TRBJ2-5; TRBD1 is a possible D gene (6 bases). With 9 bases removed from V and 5 bases from J, the gap between germline ends came to 13 bases. CDR1 MDHEN and CDR2 SYDVKM come from the germline V gene. CDR3 length equals 12 residues. The DNA of the CDR3 is TGTGCCAGTAGAGACAGGTTTGAGACCCAGTACTTC. The encoded protein is CASRDRFETQYF.

This clonotype was seen more than once but under ten times. The chain couples TRBV6-5 to TRBJ2-2; D perhaps matches TRBD1 (6 bases). V was pared by 2 bases and J by 5 bases, with 12 bases between. The germline gives CDR1 MNHEY, CDR2 SVGAGI. The CDR3 extends over 15 amino acids. CDR3 DNA: TGTGCCAGCAGTTACACAGGGCGGTTTACCGGGGAGCTGTTTTTT. Translating gives CASSYTGRFTGELFF.

CDR3 bases: TGCAGTGCTACAAGGGGGCTCAGGGCCAACGTCCTGACTTTC. This gives the protein CSATRGLRANVLTF. The chain is built from TRBV20-1 and TRBJ2-6, with 7 nucleotides matching TRBD1. The germline V gene encodes CDR1 DFQATT and CDR2 SNEGSKA (reference sequence). This CDR3 is built from 14 residues. J lost 5 bases, V lost 4 bases, and 5 bases had no gene match.

The chain uses TRBV6-1 and TRBJ1-1; no clear D. V was trimmed by 7 bases and J by 9 bases, leaving 21 bases between them. The CDR3 has 14 residues. Germline CDR1 MNHNS, CDR2 SASEGT. The CDR3 nucleotides are TGTGCCAGCAACCCGCTTGTCCAGACACGCCAAGCTTTCTTT. Amino acid sequence: CASNPLVQTRQAFF.

The chain recombines TRBV10-3 with TRBJ1-5; the D gene is possibly TRBD1 (6 bases). CDR1 and CDR2 from the germline V gene are ENHRY and SYGVKD. The CDR3 has 16 residues. The ends were cut back, 2 bases at V and 4 bases at J, with 15 bases in the middle. The CDR3 DNA is TGTGCCATCAGTGAGGTGTTGGGCCAGGGGAATCAGCCCCAGCATTTT. Translated, it gives CAISEVLGQGNQPQHF.

This clonotype came up a few times. This chain joins TRBV9 and TRBJ1-1; the match to TRBD1 covers 8 bases. V dropped 3 bases and J dropped 3; count of bases not matched to a gene: 4. The CDR3 covers 14 residues. Germline loops: CDR1 SGDLS, CDR2 YYNGEE. The CDR3 coding sequence is TGTGCCAGCAGCGGCTCCAGGGGGCACACTGAAGCTTTCTTT. Encoded protein: CASSGSRGHTEAFF.

The chain recombines TRBV6-5 with TRBJ2-3; a possible D gene is TRBD1 (5 bases). The CDR3 totals 19 residues. Germline V gives CDR1 MNHEY, CDR2 SVGAGI. V lost 2 bases to trimming and J lost 2 bases, with 23 bases between them. The CDR3 DNA reads as TGTGCCAGCAGTTACGGGGTCACCGAACTGGGGCTGTACACAGATACGCAGTATTTT. Its protein product is CASSYGVTELGLYTDTQYF.

This chain uses TRBV12-3 or TRBV12-4 with TRBJ1-5; the D is unclear. This CDR3 comprises 16 residues. The V gene lost 6 bases and the J gene lost 2 bases, with 17 bases spanning the gap. This chain's CDR3 is CASSSRWGRGNQPQHF. In DNA form, the CDR3 reads TGTGCCAGCAGCTCCCGGTGGGGAAGGGGCAATCAGCCCCAGCATTTT.

This clonotype was seen more than once but under ten times. The chain combines TRBV7-2 with TRBJ2-7, with no clear D. Trimming stripped 5 bases from V and 3 bases from J, with 17 bases between. The germline gives CDR1 SGHTA, CDR2 FQGNSA. CDR3 length: 15 residues. The CDR3 protein is CASSLTGQVIYEQYF. The DNA of the CDR3 is TGTGCCAGCAGCCTTACGGGTCAGGTAATCTACGAGCAGTACTTC.

This clonotype was detected a few times. The chain uses TRBV4-1 and TRBJ2-1; D is unclear. V dropped 1 base and J dropped 3 bases, with 10 bases sitting between them. Per germline, CDR1 MGHRA and CDR2 YSYEKL. CDR3 length: 15 residues. The CDR3 DNA reads TGCGCCAGCAGCCAAGGTCACTTAATCTACAATGAGCAGTTCTTC. Encoded protein: CASSQGHLIYNEQFF.

J is TRBJ2-7 and V is TRBV12-3 or TRBV12-4, with D maybe TRBD1 (5 bases). This CDR3 has 15 residues. V gave up 3 bases and J gave up 2 bases, with 14 bases separating them. CDR3 DNA: TGTGCCAGCAGTTTGGGGCAGTCGGTTGCCTACGAGCAGTACTTC. It encodes CASSLGQSVAYEQYF.

The chain couples TRBV11-2 to TRBJ1-1, with 9 bases matching TRBD1. Trimming at V came to 4 bases and at J to 1 base, leaving 4 bases not matched to a gene. The length of the CDR3 is 15 residues. CDR1 SGHAT and CDR2 FQNNGV come from the germline V gene. CDR3 in amino acids: CASSSVGQGNTEAFF. The CDR3 nucleotides are TGTGCCAGCAGCTCAGTGGGACAGGGGAACACTGAAGCTTTCTTT.

V usage is TRBV12-3 or TRBV12-4 and J usage is TRBJ1-1; the D gene is possibly TRBD1 (5 bases). V was pared by 1 base and J by 0 bases, with 12 bases between. There are 16 residues in the CDR3. For the CDR3, the DNA is TGTGCCAGCAGTTTAGGAACAGGAGTTATGAACACTGAAGCTTTCTTT. Encoded protein: CASSLGTGVMNTEAFF.

This clonotype was picked up a small number of times. This chain connects TRBV6-5 to TRBJ1-3, with D uncertain. There are 14 residues in the CDR3. Germline CDR1 reads MNHEY; CDR2 reads SVGAGI. The V gene lost 6 bases and the J gene lost 3 bases, with 12 bases spanning the gap. The CDR3 protein is CASSHPGFGNTIYF. In nucleotides, the CDR3 is TGTGCCAGCAGCCACCCCGGCTTTGGAAACACCATATATTTT.

The sample holds a few counts of this clonotype. This sequence joins TRBV28 and TRBJ2-1; 9 nucleotides match TRBD2. CDR1 and CDR2 (germline): MDHEN, SYDVKM. Trimming cost V 5 bases and J 1 base; bases outside gene matches: 9. CDR3 length equals 17 residues. DNA for the CDR3: TGTGCCAGCAGTCGTAGCGGGGGCCGGCGATCCTACAATGAGCAGTTCTTC. This translates into CASSRSGGRRSYNEQFF.

The rearrangement joins TRBV9 to TRBJ2-1, with D perhaps matching TRBD1 (6 bases). The V and J ends lost 4 bases and 3 bases respectively, with 14 bases between them. The CDR3 consists of 15 residues. Looked up from germline, CDR1 is SGDLS and CDR2 is YYNGEE. The CDR3 protein is CASSPQGQSYNEQFF. CDR3 DNA sequence: TGTGCCAGCAGCCCCCAGGGGCAGAGCTACAATGAGCAGTTCTTC.

The V call is TRBV9, the J call TRBJ2-1; 7 nucleotides align to TRBD2. This CDR3 region has 13 residues. Germline loops: CDR1 SGDLS, CDR2 YYNGEE. Unmatched junction bases numbered 2, after V lost 6 bases and J lost 2 bases. The chain's CDR3 is CASIRGAYNEQFF. As DNA, the CDR3 is TGTGCCAGCATCCGGGGGGCCTACAATGAGCAGTTCTTC. The whole variable domain, filled in from reference TRBV9 and TRBJ2-1, reads DSGVTQTPKHLITATGQRVTLRCSPRSGDLSVYWYQQSLDQGLQFLIQYYNGEERAKGNILERFSAQQFPDLHSELNLSSLELGDSALYFCASIRGAYNEQFFGPGTRLTVL.

The V and J genes are TRBV10-3 and TRBJ2-3; a possible D gene is TRBD2 (5 bases). Looked up from germline, CDR1 is ENHRY and CDR2 is SYGVKD. The V and J ends lost 6 bases and 1 base respectively, with 8 bases between them. The CDR3 totals 13 residues. Written as DNA, the CDR3 is TGTGCCATCAGCATGGGAGGCACAGATACGCAGTATTTT. It encodes CAISMGGTDTQYF.

The V gene is TRBV7-2, the J gene TRBJ2-1, with 11 nucleotides matching TRBD2. This CDR3 has 16 residues. The ends lost 4 bases at V and 9 bases at J; junction bases unmatched: 11. Per the germline V gene, CDR1 is SGHTA and CDR2 is FQGNSA. CDR3 loop: CASSWALAGGSGEQFF. CDR3 sequence (DNA): TGTGCCAGCAGCTGGGCCCTAGCGGGGGGAAGCGGTGAGCAGTTCTTC.

This CDR3 reads CASRRTGTETQYF. The CDR3 coding sequence is TGTGCCAGCAGGAGGACAGGGACAGAGACCCAGTACTTC. The chain has TRBV27 and TRBJ2-5, with TRBD1 matching over 8 bases. The ends lost 6 bases at V and 4 bases at J; junction bases unmatched: 4. The CDR3 has 13 amino acids. The germline V gene has CDR1 MNHEY and CDR2 SMNVEV (reference sequence).

V gene TRBV3-1 combines with J gene TRBJ2-3; 11 positions agree with TRBD2. Germline CDR1 is LGHDT and CDR2 is YNNKEL (reference sequence). This CDR3 comprises 15 residues. V was pared by 4 bases and J by 5 bases, with 5 bases of the junction left unmatched. The CDR3 is CASSPGTSGLDTQYF. The CDR3 bases are TGTGCCAGCAGCCCCGGGACTAGCGGACTAGATACGCAGTATTTT.

A few counts support this clonotype. This chain links TRBV6-2 or TRBV6-3 with TRBJ2-1; D may be TRBD2 (5 bases). The CDR3 covers 14 residues. The germline gives CDR1 MNHEY, CDR2 SVGEGT. Trimming cost V 0 bases and J 9 bases, with 12 bases left between them. CDR3 in amino acids: CASSYSRGNGEQFF. CDR3 in DNA: TGTGCCAGCAGTTACTCGAGAGGGAATGGTGAGCAGTTCTTC.